The present entry profiles one T cell receptor beta chain with its context. Antigen: not known. The read falls 3 residues short of the CDR3 end, and the missing part is taken from the germline J gene. The CDR3 contains 14 residues. V lost 0 bases, J lost 4 bases, and 11 bases lay in between. Germline CDR1 and CDR2: SGHDT and YYEEEE. This sample is part of a study of Tregs in tolerant kidney transplant recipients. General observations from the study: Tregs expanded with activated donor B cells seemed most donor-specific. Biological reproducibility was not directly addressed in this study.

The nonmyeloablative bone marrow transplants came from related graft donors, with transient mixed chimerism. Thawed PBMCs were FACS-sorted into unstimulated CD4+CD25+CD127- regulatory T cells, CD4+CD25- non-regulatory cells, CD4 and CD8 cells. Sequencing used immunoSEQ multiplex PCR; TCRdb keeps in-frame clones, though not all of them. The specimen's table records approximately 6,000 clones. The specimen was CD8+ T cells from blood (PBMCs), collected 12 months after the transplant. The genes are TRBV5-6 and TRBJ2-7, with D possibly matching TRBD1 (6 bases). The source is a human patient who received a combined kidney and bone marrow transplant. Some T cells may have originated in the graft donor. CDR3 DNA (partial): TGTGCCAGCAGCTTGGTGGACAGCATATACGAG. Amino acid sequence: CASSLVDSIYE. The CDR3 in full is CASSLVDSIYEQYF.